This T cell receptor (beta chain) comes out of a study of blood T cells in healthy people across ages. Isolation per sample recovered at least 7 million PBMCs. V shed 3 bases, J shed 1 base, and the junction held 7 bases outside the gene matches. Germline CDR1 is DFQATT and CDR2 is SNEGSKA (reference sequence). The CDR3 totals 15 residues. Then a second PCR, running about 7 to 11 cycles, was carried out with a sample-barcoded 5' primer and a J-beta primer mix. TCRdb re-derived calls from the 5' RACE reads in MiXCR, one entry per CDR3 protein. The data contain approximately 690,000 distinct CDR3 sequences, 58% of them singletons.

The clonotype comes from a man aged 55 to 70 in good health. The rearrangement uses TRBV20-1 and TRBJ2-5; TRBD2 agrees at 8 bases. The specimen was blood. CDR3 region: CSASGGALVQETQYF. CDR3 nucleotides: TGCAGTGCTAGCGGGGGGGCTCTTGTCCAAGAGACCCAGTACTTC.